Sequencing of this T cell receptor beta chain was carried out in a study of T cells in Graves' hyperthyroidism and ophthalmopathy. Overall study: Peripheral blood collection took place at initial diagnosis, before any treatment.

Hyperthyroidism, newly diagnosed and lasting under 2 months, affected patients aged 18 to 65. The diagnostic basis comprised clinical symptoms, serum thyroxine and TRAb, thyroid ultrasound and orbital computed tomography. Amplification of TCR beta CDR3 regions was performed using RNA transcripts as template. Primed by the HTBI set, a first-round RT-PCR was run on the TCR CDR3. Each CDR3 protein gets one entry after TCRdb re-called the multiplex PCR reads with MiXCR. Counted here are roughly 570,000 distinct CDR3 sequences, 15% to 17% occurring once; the ten biggest clones make up 6.5% to 8%. The study, taken as a whole, reports: Stable hyperthyroidism was separated from ophthalmopathy by a model based on 13 V-J features.

This clonotype was picked up many times. Its specificity is unknown. This clonotype was obtained from a woman aged 25 to 45 with Graves' hyperthyroidism. The sequencing sample was made of blood.

For the CDR3, the DNA is TGTGCCAGCAGCTTAACTGTAGCGGGAGGTCAAGAGACCCAGTACTTC. Amino acid sequence: CASSLTVAGGQETQYF. The V call is TRBV7-3, the J call TRBJ2-5, with 10 bases fitting TRBD2. There are 16 residues in the CDR3. Per the germline V gene, CDR1 is SGHTA and CDR2 is FQGTGA. Trimming removed 0 bases from V and 2 bases from J; junction bases left unmatched: 3.